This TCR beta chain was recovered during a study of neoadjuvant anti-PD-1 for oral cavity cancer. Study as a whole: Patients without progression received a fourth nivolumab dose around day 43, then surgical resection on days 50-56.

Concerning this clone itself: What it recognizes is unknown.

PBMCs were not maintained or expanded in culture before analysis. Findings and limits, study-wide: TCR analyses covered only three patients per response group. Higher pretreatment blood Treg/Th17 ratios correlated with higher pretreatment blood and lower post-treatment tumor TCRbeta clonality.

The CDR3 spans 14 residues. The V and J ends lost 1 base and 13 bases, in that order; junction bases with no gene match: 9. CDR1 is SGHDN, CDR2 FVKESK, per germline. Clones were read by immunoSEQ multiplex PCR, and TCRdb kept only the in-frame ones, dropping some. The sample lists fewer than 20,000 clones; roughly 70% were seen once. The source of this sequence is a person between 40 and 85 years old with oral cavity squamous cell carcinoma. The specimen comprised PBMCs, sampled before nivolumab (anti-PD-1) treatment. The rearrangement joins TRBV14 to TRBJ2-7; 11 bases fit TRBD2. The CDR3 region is CASSQGLAGGPAYF. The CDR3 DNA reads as TGTGCCAGCAGCCAAGGTCTAGCGGGAGGCCCTGCATACTTC. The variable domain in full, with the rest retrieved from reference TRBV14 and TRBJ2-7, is EAGVTQFPSHSVIEKGQTVTLRCDPISGHDNLYWYRRVMGKEIKFLLHFVKESKQDESGMPNNRFLAERTGGTYSTLKVQPAELEDSGVYFCASSQGLAGGPAYFGPGTRLTVT.